This T cell receptor (beta chain) was sequenced for a study of Graves' ophthalmopathy and Graves' hyperthyroidism. Study information: The authors collected peripheral blood at initial diagnosis, before any treatment. Findings and limits, study-wide: A 13-signature model separated ophthalmopathy from stable hyperthyroidism, reaching 85% to 90% sensitivity and under 82% specificity cross-validated.

No donor had other autoimmune disease, uncontrolled infection, pregnancy or lactation. Patients were diagnosed from clinical symptoms, serum thyroxine, TRAb, thyroid ultrasound and orbital computed tomography. TCR beta CDR3 regions were amplified from RNA transcripts. HTBI primers served in a first-round RT-PCR, which a second-round multiplex PCR followed. TCRdb recomputed calls from the multiplex PCR reads with MiXCR, one row per CDR3 protein. This table has about 370,000 distinct CDR3 sequences, approximately 18% appearing once. Trimming removed 4 bases from V and 7 bases from J, with 6 bases in between. CDR3 length equals 11 residues. Per the germline V gene, CDR1 is KGHDR and CDR2 is SFDVKD. This clonotype appeared many times. The antigen is undetermined.

The sequenced sample consisted of peripheral blood. V gene TRBV24-1 combines with J gene TRBJ2-5; no definite D call. This receptor was identified in an adult woman with stable Graves' hyperthyroidism. The CDR3 DNA is TGTGCCACCAGTGACCTTTGGACCCAGTACTTC. Encoded protein: CATSDLWTQYF.